This T cell receptor (beta chain) was documented in a study of control samples from healthy donors and cancer patients. The CDR3 extends over 14 amino acids. Looked up from germline, CDR1 is SGHNT and CDR2 is YYREEE (reference sequence). V dropped 4 bases and J dropped 5; count of bases not matched to a gene: 9. The assay was immunoSEQ multiplex PCR, and TCRdb's table has in-frame clones only and misses some. The sample holds approximately 150,000 clones, roughly 88% seen once. This receptor was obtained from a man aged 18 to 29 in good health. Sequences were obtained from blood. V gene TRBV5-4 combines with J gene TRBJ2-7, with 7 bases fitting TRBD1. The CDR3 DNA follows: TGTGCCAGCAGCGTCGGGACAGCAAGCGACGAGCAGTACTTC. This translates into CASSVGTASDEQYF.